Below, 18 T cell receptor beta chains from the same sample are listed, as sequenced in a study of T cell responses to AZD1222 COVID-19 vaccine. The protocol was immunoSEQ multiplex PCR, while the TCRdb copy is restricted to in-frame clones and leaves out a portion. The sample has 150,000 to 200,000 clones, just over 90% seen once. Sequences were derived from peripheral blood, sampled on day 0 of AZD1222 vaccination. The receptors here all came from an adult in good health.

V usage is TRBV29-1 and J usage is TRBJ2-7; TRBD1 is a possible D gene (6 bases). V was trimmed by 4 bases and J by 0 bases, leaving 16 bases between them. This CDR3 is built from 15 residues. Germline-derived CDR1 and CDR2 are SQVTM and ANQGSEA. This CDR3 is CSVVGARGYSYEQYF. DNA of the CDR3: TGCAGCGTTGTTGGGGCCAGGGGTTACTCCTACGAGCAGTACTTC.

This chain joins TRBV6-5 and TRBJ1-1; D ambiguous. The ends were cut back, 4 bases at V and 8 bases at J, with 17 bases in the middle. The CDR3 loop spans 14 amino acids. Germline loops: CDR1 MNHEY, CDR2 SVGAGI. This chain's CDR3 is CASSFYTPDEEAFF. In DNA, the CDR3 is TGTGCCAGCAGTTTCTACACCCCCGATGAGGAAGCTTTCTTT.

The CDR3 protein is CASTWTSGYNEQFF. The CDR3 DNA is TGTGCCAGCACCTGGACTAGCGGTTACAATGAGCAGTTCTTC. This chain uses TRBV2 with TRBJ2-1, with 10 positions matching TRBD2. The CDR3 extends over 14 amino acids. V shed 7 bases, J shed 4 bases, and the junction held 4 bases outside the gene matches. Germline V gene lookup returns CDR1 SNHLY and CDR2 FYNNEI.

This clone occurred a few times. Other nucleotide sequences in the sample specify the same CDR3. V gene TRBV12-3 or TRBV12-4 combines with J gene TRBJ1-2; D remains ambiguous. With 1 base removed from V and 5 bases from J, the gap between germline ends came to 2 bases. The CDR3 has 11 residues. The CDR3 sequence: CASSLGYGYTF. The CDR3 nucleotides are TGTGCCAGCAGTTTAGGGTATGGCTACACCTTC.

The chain recombines TRBV6-2 or TRBV6-3 with TRBJ1-1; 7 positions match TRBD1. This CDR3 is 15 amino acids long. Unmatched junction bases numbered 7, after V lost 6 bases and J lost 0 bases. The germline gives CDR1 MNHEY, CDR2 SVGEGT. The chain's CDR3 is CASSPSGTVNTEAFF. CDR3 in DNA: TGTGCCAGCAGCCCTTCCGGGACAGTGAACACTGAAGCTTTCTTT.

This clone was counted once. The J gene is TRBJ2-5, the V gene TRBV24-1; the match to TRBD1 covers 10 bases. Germline lookup yields CDR1 KGHDR and CDR2 SFDVKD. Trimming removed 3 bases from V and 5 bases from J; junction bases left unmatched: 11. CDR3 length: 17 amino acids. DNA for the CDR3: TGTGCCACCAGTGATGCCGGGACAGGGGCCCTCCGGGAGACCCAGTACTTC. Translated: CATSDAGTGALRETQYF.

The V call is TRBV4-3, the J call TRBJ2-7, with D tentatively TRBD1 (5 bases). Germline CDR1 reads LGHNA; CDR2 reads YSLEER. The length of the CDR3 is 15 residues. With 4 bases removed from V and 2 bases from J, the gap between germline ends came to 15 bases. In DNA, the CDR3 is TGCGCCAGCAGCCTTAATTCAGGGCCTACCTACGAGCAGTACTTC. Translating gives CASSLNSGPTYEQYF.

The V and J genes are TRBV18 and TRBJ2-3; either TRBD1 or TRBD2 may fit D (5 bases each). Germline V gene lookup returns CDR1 KGHSH and CDR2 LQKENI. The CDR3 has 14 residues. V shed 0 bases and J shed 2 bases, with 6 bases lying between them. This chain's CDR3 is CASSPPGVTDTQYF. The CDR3 bases are TGTGCCAGCTCACCACCGGGGGTCACAGATACGCAGTATTTT.

V and J are TRBV7-3 and TRBJ2-3; no definite D call. Trimming stripped 3 bases from V and 4 bases from J, with 11 bases between. The CDR3 totals 14 residues. Germline V gene data show CDR1 as SGHTA and CDR2 as FQGTGA. The CDR3 DNA reads as TGTGCCAGCAGCTTCTCCAGTCGGGCAGATACGCAGTATTTT. It translates to CASSFSSRADTQYF.

This sequence joins TRBV6-5 and TRBJ1-2, with unresolved D. The germline gives CDR1 MNHEY, CDR2 SVGAGI. The CDR3 length is 13 residues. V was shortened by 0 bases and J by 3 bases, with 5 bases between the two germline ends. CDR3 nucleotide sequence: TGTGCCAGCAGTTACTCGAGCTACTATGGCTACACCTTC. This encodes CASSYSSYYGYTF.

The chain recombines TRBV19 with TRBJ2-7, with 11 bases identical to TRBD2. Germline lookup yields CDR1 LNHDA and CDR2 SQIVND (reference sequence). The CDR3 covers 16 residues. Germline trimming cut 5 bases from V and 0 bases from J; bases unmatched to any gene: 6. CDR3 DNA: TGTGCCAGTAGTCTCAGACTAGCGGGGAGCTCCTACGAGCAGTACTTC. Its protein is CASSLRLAGSSYEQYF. Combining the CDR3 with reference TRBV19 and TRBJ2-7 gives the whole variable domain DGGITQSPKYLFRKEGQNVTLSCEQNLNHDAMYWYRQDPGQGLRLIYYSQIVNDFQKGDIAEGYSVSREKKESFPLTVTSAQKNPTAFYLCASSLRLAGSSYEQYFGPGTRLTVT.

The chain links TRBV23-1 to TRBJ1-4, with 9 bases fitting TRBD1. TRBV23-1 is an ORF, with its function uncertain. This CDR3 is 19 amino acids long. Unmatched junction bases numbered 10, after V lost 2 bases and J lost 0 bases. In DNA form, the CDR3 reads TGCGCCAGCAGTCAAGGACCGGGACAGGGAGGTGCAACTAATGAAAAACTGTTTTTT. This translates into CASSQGPGQGGATNEKLFF.

V is TRBV5-4 and J is TRBJ1-4; tentative D call: TRBD1 (6 bases). Germline V gene sequence: CDR1 SGHNT, CDR2 YYREEE (reference sequence). The CDR3 has 17 residues. V was cut by 0 bases and J by 0 bases, with 12 bases left in between. The CDR3 DNA reads as TGTGCCAGCAGCTTGGGGGGACATTTGGCAACTAATGAAAAACTGTTTTTT. Translating gives CASSLGGHLATNEKLFF.

The chain uses TRBV4-2 and TRBJ2-3, with TRBD2 matching over 7 bases. The V gene end was trimmed by 4 bases and the J gene end by 6 bases; junction bases not matched to a gene: 10. CDR3 size: 15 residues. Germline V lookup: CDR1 LGHNA, CDR2 YNFKEQ. DNA for the CDR3: TGTGCCAGCAGCCCTACTAGTGTGGGGGGGGATACGCAGTATTTT. This translates into CASSPTSVGGDTQYF.

The gene calls are TRBV5-1 and TRBJ1-4; TRBD1 is a possible D gene (5 bases). The CDR3 is 15 residues long. From germline, CDR1 is SGHRS and CDR2 YFSETQ. Between the trimmed V and J ends, which lost 3 bases and 4 bases, there was a span of 13 bases. In DNA, the CDR3 is TGCGCCAGCAGCTCACCGGGACGCGGTAATGAAAAACTGTTTTTT. Amino acid sequence: CASSSPGRGNEKLFF.

This chain connects TRBV6-5 to TRBJ2-6, with 12 positions matching TRBD2. V shed 9 bases and J 2 bases; nucleotides not matched to a gene: 2. Germline-derived CDR1 and CDR2 are MNHEY and SVGAGI. The CDR3 has 15 amino acids. The CDR3: CASSSGGAGANVLTF. In DNA, the CDR3 is TGTGCCAGTTCTAGCGGGGGGGCTGGGGCCAACGTCCTGACTTTC.

The chain links TRBV24-1 to TRBJ2-3; D uncertain. V lost 5 bases and J 4 bases, leaving 12 bases between the germline ends. The germline CDR1 and CDR2 sequences are KGHDR and SFDVKD. This CDR3 region has 14 residues. CDR3 loop: CATSAPTVPDTQYF. The CDR3 region has the DNA TGTGCCACCAGTGCTCCGACGGTCCCAGATACGCAGTATTTT.

V usage is TRBV6-5 and J usage is TRBJ2-7; possibly TRBD1 for D (5 bases). This CDR3 comprises 15 residues. Germline CDR1 and CDR2: MNHEY and SVGAGI. Trimming removed 7 bases at V and 5 bases at J, with 21 bases between. The CDR3 region has the DNA TGTGCCAGCACCCCTGGATTAGGGGAATTCGACGAGCAGTACTTC. This translates into CASTPGLGEFDEQYF.